Listed here are 17 T cell receptor beta chains from one sample, sequenced in a study of shared clonotypes between healthy human individuals. TCRdb keeps only in-frame clones here, not all; method: immunoSEQ multiplex PCR. Of 1,400,000 or so clones listed, 98% were seen once; the top ten hold around 0.38%. The sample was naive CD4+ T cells sorted from blood. Subset indicated: CD45RA+ positively selected. The receptors originated from a man in his thirties or forties in good health.

Only one count was recorded for this clone. The sample carries other DNA sequences with the same CDR3. The chain recombines TRBV18 with TRBJ2-2; perhaps TRBD1 as D (6 bases). V was shortened by 3 bases and J by 5 bases, with 7 bases between the two germline ends. The germline gives CDR1 KGHSH, CDR2 LQKENI. This CDR3 has 13 residues. The CDR3 nucleotides are TGTGCCAGCTCACCGGGGGCGACCGGGGAGCTGTTTTTT. Translated: CASSPGATGELFF.

V is TRBV19 and J is TRBJ2-1; perhaps TRBD2 as D (6 bases). From germline, CDR1 is LNHDA and CDR2 SQIVND (reference sequence). The CDR3 contains 13 residues. Trimming shortened V by 2 bases and J by 8 bases, and 10 bases separated the two germline ends. For the CDR3, the DNA is TGTGCCAGTAGTATACTCCGGGACTATGAGCAGTTCTTC. Its translation is CASSILRDYEQFF.

The V and J genes are TRBV4-3 and TRBJ2-1; TRBD2 agrees at 11 bases. Germline V gene sequence: CDR1 LGHNA, CDR2 YSLEER. Germline trimming cut 3 bases from V and 3 bases from J; bases unmatched to any gene: 4. The CDR3 loop spans 16 amino acids. The CDR3: CASSQLAGGGYNEQFF. The CDR3, as DNA: TGCGCCAGCAGCCAGTTAGCGGGAGGGGGCTACAATGAGCAGTTCTTC.

The CDR3 is CASSVQQMGTQYF. The CDR3 DNA is TGTGCCAGCAGCGTACAACAGATGGGGACGCAGTATTTT. V and J are TRBV9 and TRBJ2-3; D is uncertain. The V and J ends lost 1 base and 9 bases respectively, with 12 bases between them. Germline CDR1 is SGDLS and CDR2 is YYNGEE. The CDR3 spans 13 residues. Combining the CDR3 with reference TRBV9 and TRBJ2-3 gives the whole variable domain DSGVTQTPKHLITATGQRVTLRCSPRSGDLSVYWYQQSLDQGLQFLIQYYNGEERAKGNILERFSAQQFPDLHSELNLSSLELGDSALYFCASSVQQMGTQYFGPGTRLTVL.

The rearrangement joins TRBV18 to TRBJ2-7; tentatively, D is TRBD2 (6 bases). Germline V CDR1 and CDR2: KGHSH, LQKENI. This CDR3 comprises 13 residues. V was clipped by 6 bases and J by 2 bases, with 11 bases between them. The CDR3 DNA reads TGTGCCAGCTCCGGCGGGGTCCCCTACGAGCAGTACTTC. The encoded protein is CASSGGVPYEQYF.

V is TRBV18 and J is TRBJ1-2; perhaps TRBD1 as D (6 bases). The CDR3 spans 12 residues. The germline V and J ends were trimmed by 2 bases and 8 bases, with 9 bases remaining between them. CDR1 KGHSH and CDR2 LQKENI come from the germline V gene. CDR3 coding DNA: TGTGCCAGCTCACCAAACAGGGAAGGCTACACCTTC. Amino acid sequence: CASSPNREGYTF.

This clone was detected only once. The chain recombines TRBV11-3 with TRBJ2-5; D unresolved. V lost 5 bases and J 0 bases, leaving 7 bases between the germline ends. Germline V lookup: CDR1 SGHNT, CDR2 YENEEA. The CDR3 totals 13 residues. CDR3 coding DNA: TGTGCCAGCAGCCCAAAGCACCAAGAGACCCAGTACTTC. Translated: CASSPKHQETQYF.

The chain has TRBV4-1 and TRBJ1-2; D uncertain. The length of the CDR3 is 18 residues. V was clipped by 0 bases and J by 1 base, with 18 bases between them. The germline gives CDR1 MGHRA, CDR2 YSYEKL. The CDR3 reads CASSQDRAGGIVNYGYTF. DNA for the CDR3: TGCGCCAGCAGCCAAGATAGGGCCGGAGGGATAGTTAACTATGGCTACACCTTC.

The rearrangement uses TRBV7-9 and TRBJ2-3; weak D call: TRBD2 (5 bases). The CDR3 length is 18 residues. The V and J ends lost 6 bases and 0 bases respectively, with 22 bases between them. Looked up from germline, CDR1 is SEHNR and CDR2 is FQNEAQ (reference sequence). CDR3 protein: CASRASWPGFASTDTQYF. The CDR3 bases are TGTGCCAGCAGGGCTTCTTGGCCGGGGTTTGCTAGCACAGATACGCAGTATTTT.

CDR3 coding DNA: TGTGCCACCAGCAGAGCAGGGGGCGGAACTGAAGCTTTCTTT. Encoded protein: CATSRAGGGTEAFF. V is TRBV15 and J is TRBJ1-1; 8 bases are a match to TRBD1. After removal of 1 base from V and 5 bases from J, the junction contained 3 bases not matched to a gene. The CDR3 is 14 amino acids. CDR1 is LNHNV, CDR2 YYDKDF, per germline (reference sequence).

This sequence joins TRBV5-8 and TRBJ1-4; D is unclear. CDR1 is SGHTS and CDR2 is YDEGEE in the germline V gene. The V end was cut by 7 bases, the J end by 5 bases, with 9 bases between. CDR3 length equals 12 residues. CDR3 protein: CASRRVNEKLFF. CDR3 nucleotides: TGTGCCAGCCGCCGAGTGAATGAAAAACTGTTTTTT.

The chain carries TRBV21-1 and TRBJ1-1; TRBD1, the table's D call, lacks a check against the DNA. TRBV21-1 is described as a pseudogene. The CDR3 runs 12 residues. The CDR3 DNA follows: TGTGCCAGCAGTGAGGACAGGGTAGGAGCTTTCTTT. Amino acids: CASSEDRVGAFF.

The chain is built from TRBV6-1 and TRBJ1-1, with 7 bases identical to TRBD1. This CDR3 is built from 13 residues. Germline CDR1 and CDR2: MNHNS and SASEGT. The V segment lost 8 bases and the J segment 2 bases; nucleotides outside the gene matches: 5. This CDR3 reads CASGGQLNTEAFF. The CDR3 coding sequence is TGTGCCAGCGGGGGACAGCTCAACACTGAAGCTTTCTTT.

The rearrangement joins TRBV28 to TRBJ2-7, with TRBD2 as a possible D gene (6 bases). Trimming removed 3 bases at V and 9 bases at J, with 9 bases between. CDR3 length equals 11 residues. The germline gives CDR1 MDHEN, CDR2 SYDVKM. The DNA for the CDR3 is TGTGCCAGCAGTTTGGGAGGTAGGCAGTACTTC. Translation gives CASSLGGRQYF. Complete variable domain (other parts from reference TRBV28 and TRBJ2-7): DVKVTQSSRYLVKRTGEKVFLECVQDMDHENMFWYRQDPGLGLRLIYFSYDVKMKEKGDIPEGYSVSREKKERFSLILESASTNQTSMYLCASSLGGRQYFGPGTRLTVT.

The chain recombines TRBV5-4 with TRBJ1-2; no firm D call. Germline V lookup: CDR1 SGHNT, CDR2 YYREEE (reference sequence). Trimming cost V 3 bases and J 4 bases, with 16 bases left between them. The CDR3 totals 15 residues. The CDR3: CASSSKTTSGYGYTF. The CDR3 bases are TGTGCCAGCAGCTCGAAGACCACGTCGGGCTATGGCTACACCTTC.

V is TRBV5-1 and J is TRBJ2-1; weak D call: TRBD1 (6 bases). In germline, CDR1 is SGHRS, CDR2 YFSETQ. The CDR3 spans 14 residues. With 4 bases removed from V and 3 bases from J, the gap between germline ends came to 11 bases. The CDR3 protein is CASSQGSDYNEQFF. CDR3 DNA: TGCGCCAGCAGCCAGGGGTCAGACTACAATGAGCAGTTCTTC.

V and J are TRBV28 and TRBJ2-7; 10 nucleotides agree with TRBD2. This CDR3 contains 15 residues. Germline V lookup: CDR1 MDHEN, CDR2 SYDVKM. Unmatched junction bases numbered 7, after V lost 6 bases and J lost 2 bases. The CDR3 nucleotides are TGTGCCAGCAGGTCGACTAGCGGGCGTACCTACGAGCAGTACTTC. This gives the protein CASRSTSGRTYEQYF.